The present T cell receptor (beta chain) was sequenced within a study of blood T cell repertoires in COVID-19. Assay: immunoSEQ multiplex PCR; the TCRdb copy retains only in-frame clones and omits some. The table shows under 130,000 clones, with more than 85% occurring only once. The receptor was derived from a human donor in a cohort sampled during active COVID-19. The sample consisted of peripheral blood.

The CDR3 sequence: CASSFTNPGTANTGELFF. As DNA, the CDR3 is TGTGCCAGCAGCTTTACTAATCCGGGTACTGCGAACACCGGGGAGCTGTTTTTT. V and J are TRBV5-6 and TRBJ2-2; D gene uncertain. With 2 bases removed from V and 0 bases from J, the gap between germline ends came to 17 bases. Germline V gives CDR1 SGHDT, CDR2 YYEEEE. The CDR3 contains 18 residues. The whole variable domain, remainder taken from reference TRBV5-6 and TRBJ2-2, is DAGVTQSPTHLIKTRGQQVTLRCSPKSGHDTVSWYQQALGQGPQFIFQYYEEEERQRGNFPDRFSGHQFPNYSSELNVNALLLGDSALYLCASSFTNPGTANTGELFFGEGSRLTVL.